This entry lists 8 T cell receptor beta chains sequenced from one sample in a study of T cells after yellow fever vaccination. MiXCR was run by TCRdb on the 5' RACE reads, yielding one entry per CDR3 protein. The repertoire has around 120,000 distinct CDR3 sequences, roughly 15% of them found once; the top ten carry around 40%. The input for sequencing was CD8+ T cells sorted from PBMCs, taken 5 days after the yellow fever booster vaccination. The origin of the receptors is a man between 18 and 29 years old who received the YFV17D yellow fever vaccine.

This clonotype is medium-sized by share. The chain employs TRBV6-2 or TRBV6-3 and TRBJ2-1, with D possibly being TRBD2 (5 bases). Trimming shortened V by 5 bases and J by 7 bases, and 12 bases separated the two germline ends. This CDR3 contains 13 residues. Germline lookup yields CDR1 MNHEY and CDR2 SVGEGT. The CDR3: CASSTGRGNEQFF. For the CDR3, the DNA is TGTGCCAGCAGTACGGGCCGAGGGAATGAGCAGTTCTTC.

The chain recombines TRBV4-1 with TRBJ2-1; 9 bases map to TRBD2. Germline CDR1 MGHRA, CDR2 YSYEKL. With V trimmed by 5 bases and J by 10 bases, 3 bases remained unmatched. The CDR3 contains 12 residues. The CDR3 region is CASSGTSGEQFF. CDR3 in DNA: TGCGCCAGCAGCGGAACTAGCGGGGAGCAGTTCTTC.

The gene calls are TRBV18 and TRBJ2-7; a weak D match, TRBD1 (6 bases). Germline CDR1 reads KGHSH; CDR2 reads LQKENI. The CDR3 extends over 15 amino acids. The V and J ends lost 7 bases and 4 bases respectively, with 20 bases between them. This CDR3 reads CASFPGQLPRYEQYF. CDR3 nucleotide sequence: TGTGCCAGCTTCCCCGGACAGCTACCAAGATACGAGCAGTACTTC.

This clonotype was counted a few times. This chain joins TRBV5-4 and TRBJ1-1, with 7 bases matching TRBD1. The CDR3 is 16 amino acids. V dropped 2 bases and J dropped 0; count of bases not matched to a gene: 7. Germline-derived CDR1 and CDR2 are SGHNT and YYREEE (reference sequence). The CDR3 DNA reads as TGTGCCAGCAGCTTCCAGGGGGGAGCTATGAACACTGAAGCTTTCTTT. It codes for CASSFQGGAMNTEAFF.

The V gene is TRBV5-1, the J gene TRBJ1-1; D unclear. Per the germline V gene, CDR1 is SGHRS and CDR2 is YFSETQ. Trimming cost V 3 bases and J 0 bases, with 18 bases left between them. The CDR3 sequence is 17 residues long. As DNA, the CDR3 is TGCGCCAGCAGCTGGAAGTGGGGTACTAGGTTGAACACTGAAGCTTTCTTT. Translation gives CASSWKWGTRLNTEAFF.

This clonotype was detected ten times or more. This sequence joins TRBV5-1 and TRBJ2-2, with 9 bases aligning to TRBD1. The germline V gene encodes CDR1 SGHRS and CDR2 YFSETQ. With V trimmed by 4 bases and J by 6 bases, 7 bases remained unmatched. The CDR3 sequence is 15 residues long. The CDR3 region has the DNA TGCGCCAGCAGCGGGAAGGACAGGGGAGCCGGGGAGCTGTTTTTT. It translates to CASSGKDRGAGELFF.

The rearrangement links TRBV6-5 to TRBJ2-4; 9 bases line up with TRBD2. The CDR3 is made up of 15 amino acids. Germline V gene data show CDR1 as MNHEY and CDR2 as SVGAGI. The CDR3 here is CATAGGPESKNIQYF. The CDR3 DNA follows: TGTGCTACGGCGGGGGGGCCGGAGTCCAAAAACATTCAGTACTTC.

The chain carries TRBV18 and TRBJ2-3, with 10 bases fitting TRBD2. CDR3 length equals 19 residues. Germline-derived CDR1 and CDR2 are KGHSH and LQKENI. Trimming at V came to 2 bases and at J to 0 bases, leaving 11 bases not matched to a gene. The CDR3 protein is CASSPTSSGGVFSTDTQYF. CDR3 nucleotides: TGTGCCAGCTCACCAACTTCTAGCGGGGGCGTCTTTAGCACAGATACGCAGTATTTT.